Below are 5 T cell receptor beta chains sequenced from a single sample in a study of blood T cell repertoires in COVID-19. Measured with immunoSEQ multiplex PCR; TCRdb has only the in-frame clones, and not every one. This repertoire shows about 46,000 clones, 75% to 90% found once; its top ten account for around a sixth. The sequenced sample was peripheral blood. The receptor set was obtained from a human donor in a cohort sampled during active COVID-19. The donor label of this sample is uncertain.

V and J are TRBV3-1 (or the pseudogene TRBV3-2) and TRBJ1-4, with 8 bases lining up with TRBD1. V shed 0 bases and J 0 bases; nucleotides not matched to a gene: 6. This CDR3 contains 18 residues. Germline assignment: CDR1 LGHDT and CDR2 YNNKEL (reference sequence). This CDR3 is CASSQEHQGAATNEKLFF. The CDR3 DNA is TGTGCCAGCAGCCAAGAACACCAGGGGGCAGCAACTAATGAAAAACTGTTTTTT.

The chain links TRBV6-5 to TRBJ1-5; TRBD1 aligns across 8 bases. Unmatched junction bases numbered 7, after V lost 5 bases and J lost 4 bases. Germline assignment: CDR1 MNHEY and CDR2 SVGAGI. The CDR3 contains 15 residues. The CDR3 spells CASSLGQGLNQPQHF. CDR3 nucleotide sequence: TGTGCCAGCAGTCTCGGACAGGGCCTTAATCAGCCCCAGCATTTT.

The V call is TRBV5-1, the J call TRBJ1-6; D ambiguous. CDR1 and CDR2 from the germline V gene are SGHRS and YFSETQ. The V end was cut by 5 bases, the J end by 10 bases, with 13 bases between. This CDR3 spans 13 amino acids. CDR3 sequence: CASRPRRESPLHF. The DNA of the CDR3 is TGCGCCAGCAGGCCAAGAAGAGAGTCACCCCTCCACTTT.

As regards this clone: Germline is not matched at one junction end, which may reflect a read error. The CDR3 DNA follows: TGCGCCAGCAGTTTGGGACAGGGCATGAGCTCCTATAATTCACCCCTCCACTTT. This gives the protein CASSLGQGMSSYNSPLHF. The chain is built from TRBV5-1 and TRBJ1-6, with 9 bases matching TRBD1. This CDR3 has 18 residues. Germline loops: CDR1 SGHRS, CDR2 YFSETQ.

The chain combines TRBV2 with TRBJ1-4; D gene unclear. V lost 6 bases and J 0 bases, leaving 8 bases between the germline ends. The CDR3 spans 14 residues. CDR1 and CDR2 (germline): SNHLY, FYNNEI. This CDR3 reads CASRPRATNEKLFF. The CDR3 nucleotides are TGTGCCAGCAGGCCCCGAGCAACTAATGAAAAACTGTTTTTT.